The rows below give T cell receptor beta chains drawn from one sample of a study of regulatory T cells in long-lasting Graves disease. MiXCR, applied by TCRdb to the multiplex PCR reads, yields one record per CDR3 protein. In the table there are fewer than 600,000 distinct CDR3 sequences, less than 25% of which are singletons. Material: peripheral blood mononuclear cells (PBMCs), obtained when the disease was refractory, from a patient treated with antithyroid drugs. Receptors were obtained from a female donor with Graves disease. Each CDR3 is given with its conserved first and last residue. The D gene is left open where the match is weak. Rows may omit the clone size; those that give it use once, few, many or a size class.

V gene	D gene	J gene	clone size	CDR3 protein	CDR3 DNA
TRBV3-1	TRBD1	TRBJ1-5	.	CASQGDSNQPQHF	TGTGCCAGTCAGGGGGATAGCAATCAGCCCCAGCATTTT
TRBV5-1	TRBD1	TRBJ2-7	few	CASSSGQGFHEQYF	TGCGCCAGCAGCTCCGGACAGGGTTTCCACGAGCAGTACTTC
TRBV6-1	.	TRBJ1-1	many	CASSPGRRNTEAFF	TGTGCCAGCAGTCCCGGCCGACGGAACACTGAAGCTTTCTTT
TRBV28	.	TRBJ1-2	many	CASSPVEVLANYGYTF	TGTGCCAGCAGTCCCGTGGAGGTCTTAGCTAACTATGGCTACACCTTC
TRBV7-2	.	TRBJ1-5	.	CASSPRGVLYQPQHF	TGTGCCAGCAGTCCCCGGGGGGTGCTCTATCAGCCCCAGCATTTT
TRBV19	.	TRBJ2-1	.	CATRRHEEASYNEQFF	TGTGCCACCAGGAGGCACGAAGAGGCCTCCTACAATGAGCAGTTCTTC
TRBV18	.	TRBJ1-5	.	CASSRARQPQHF	TGTGCCAGCTCACGAGCAAGGCAGCCCCAGCATTTT
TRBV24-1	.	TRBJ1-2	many	CASSGRSTNYGYTF	TGTGCCTCTAGCGGACGGTCAACTAACTATGGCTACACCTTC
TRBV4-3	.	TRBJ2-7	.	CASSHRDGRDEQYF	TGCGCCAGCAGCCACCGGGACGGAAGGGACGAGCAGTACTTC
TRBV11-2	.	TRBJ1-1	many	CASSLAGVDTEAFF	TGTGCCAGCAGCTTAGCAGGGGTGGACACTGAAGCTTTCTTT
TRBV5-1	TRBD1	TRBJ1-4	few	CASSHRGTGEKLFF	TGCGCCAGCAGCCACAGGGGGACGGGAGAAAAACTGTTTTTT
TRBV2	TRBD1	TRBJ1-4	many	CASRGQGLSEKLFF	TGTGCCAGCAGGGGACAGGGGCTAAGTGAAAAACTGTTTTTT
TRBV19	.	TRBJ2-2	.	CASSGIFTGELFF	TGTGCCAGTAGTGGCATCTTCACCGGGGAGCTGTTTTTT
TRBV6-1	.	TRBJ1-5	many	CASRSPGQINQPQHF	TGTGCCAGCAGATCACCGGGACAAATCAATCAGCCCCAGCATTTT
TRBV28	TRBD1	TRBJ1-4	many	CASSLTSGGYEKLFF	TGTGCCAGCAGTTTAACGTCAGGGGGCTATGAAAAACTGTTTTTT
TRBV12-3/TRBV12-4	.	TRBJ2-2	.	CASSLAGPEGTGELFF	TGTGCCAGCAGTTTGGCGGGACCCGAAGGCACCGGGGAGCTGTTTTTT
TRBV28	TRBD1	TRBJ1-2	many	CASTDRVYPNYGYTF	TGTGCCAGCACCGACAGGGTTTACCCTAACTATGGCTACACCTTC
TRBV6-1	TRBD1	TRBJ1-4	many	CASRPLQGELFF	TGTGCCAGCAGACCCCTACAGGGGGAACTGTTTTTT
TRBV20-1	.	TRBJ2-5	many	CSARIDEETQYF	TGCAGTGCTAGAATAGACGAAGAGACCCAGTACTTC
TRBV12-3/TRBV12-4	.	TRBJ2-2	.	CASSFLVGAGELFF	TGTGCCAGCAGTTTTTTAGTCGGGGCCGGGGAGCTGTTTTTT
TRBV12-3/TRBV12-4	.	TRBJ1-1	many	CASSLDGPAFF	TGTGCCAGCAGTTTAGACGGCCCAGCTTTCTTT
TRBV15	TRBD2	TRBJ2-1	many	CATSIRGLAVSNEQFF	TGTGCCACCAGCATCAGGGGACTAGCGGTGTCCAATGAGCAGTTCTTC
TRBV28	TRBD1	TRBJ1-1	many	CASSPGTGSRDPEAFF	TGTGCCAGCAGTCCCGGGACAGGGAGTAGGGATCCTGAAGCTTTCTTT
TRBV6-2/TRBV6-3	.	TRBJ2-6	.	CASSFQGNGANVLTF	TGTGCCAGCAGTTTCCAGGGAAATGGGGCCAACGTCCTGACTTTC
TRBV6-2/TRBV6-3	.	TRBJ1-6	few	CASSYGGQDSPLHF	TGTGCCAGCAGTTACGGCGGGCAGGATTCACCCCTCCACTTT
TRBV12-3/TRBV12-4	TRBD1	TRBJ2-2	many	CASRRQGVTGELFF	TGTGCCAGCAGAAGACAGGGTGTGACCGGGGAGCTGTTTTTT
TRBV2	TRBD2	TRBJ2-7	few	CASSEREGSREQYF	TGTGCCAGCAGTGAAAGGGAGGGAAGTCGCGAGCAGTACTTC
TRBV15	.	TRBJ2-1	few	CATSRDSSGGLHLSYNEQFF	TGTGCCACCAGCAGAGATAGCTCTGGGGGACTCCACCTCTCCTACAATGAGCAGTTCTTC